The T cell receptor (beta chain) described here comes from a study of blood T cell repertoires in COVID-19. Study as a whole: Samples came from the United States, Italy and Spain, spanning acute and convalescent COVID-19.

Followed over time, Seattle patients had been enrolled while infection was active. The assay was immunoSEQ multiplex PCR, and TCRdb's table has in-frame clones only and misses some. The table includes nearly 90,000 clones, around 91% detected once. J was trimmed by 7 bases and V by 1 base; bases with no gene match: 12. Germline loops: CDR1 LGHNA, CDR2 YSLEER. The CDR3 consists of 17 residues. The V call is TRBV4-3, the J call TRBJ2-1; 8 nucleotides align to TRBD1. The clonotype comes from a young man with COVID-19, enrolled during active disease. Material for sequencing was peripheral blood. Here the CDR3 reads CASSQAAGRTGWNEQFF. The DNA for the CDR3 is TGCGCCAGCAGCCAAGCTGCGGGGAGGACAGGGTGGAATGAGCAGTTCTTC.